The rows below give T cell receptor beta chains drawn from one sample of a study of blood T cell repertoires in COVID-19. The method was immunoSEQ multiplex PCR; TCRdb's version includes in-frame clones alone and lacks a portion of them. The sample holds a few hundred thousand clones; roughly nine tenths are singletons and the top ten take 0.86%. Sequenced material: PBMCs or T cells enriched from blood (not recorded which). All receptors come from a woman aged 40-49 years who had been exposed to COVID-19. Both conserved end residues are part of each CDR3. The D gene is left open where the match is weak. The size of a clone is reported for some rows only, either as once, few or many, or as a class for expanded clones.

. TRBJ1-4 TRBV12-5 TRBD1 TGTGCTAGTGGTAATCGAAGGACAGGGGGTAATGAAAAACTGTTTTTT CASGNRRTGGNEKLFF
. TRBJ2-1 TRBV5-1 . TGCGCCAGCAGCTCGAGCGGACCAGTCTACAATGAGCAGTTCTTC CASSSSGPVYNEQFF
. TRBJ1-1 TRBV3-1/TRBV3-2 . TGTGCCAGCAGCCAAGACATGATACGAGTGAACACTGAAGCTTTCTTT CASSQDMIRVNTEAFF
. TRBJ1-5 TRBV19 . TGTGCCAGTAGTATAGATCTATCCTGGCCCCAGCATTTT CASSIDLSWPQHF
. TRBJ2-7 TRBV6-5 TRBD2 TGTGCCAGCAGTTACACGGGGACTAGCTCCTACGAGCAGTACTTC CASSYTGTSSYEQYF
once TRBJ2-7 TRBV7-2 . TGTGCCAGCAGCCCCTCTGACAGTACCTACGAGCAGTACTTC CASSPSDSTYEQYF
once TRBJ2-2 TRBV19 . TGTGCCAGTAGTACCCAAACTGAACTAGTCGCGAACACCGGGGAGCTGTTTTTT CASSTQTELVANTGELFF
. TRBJ2-7 TRBV7-9 . TGTGCCAGCAGCTGGCAGGGTTACGAGCAGTACTTC CASSWQGYEQYF
. TRBJ1-4 TRBV9 . TGTGCCAGCAGCCCGGCGGGCGAAAAACTGTTTTTT CASSPAGEKLFF
. TRBJ2-5 TRBV7-3 TRBD1 TGTGCCAGCAGACAATCAGGGGGCGCTTGGGAGACCCAGTACTTC CASRQSGGAWETQYF
. TRBJ1-1 TRBV5-1 . TGCGCCAGCAGCCTTGCAAAACAGGTGGGCACTGAAGCTTTCTTT CASSLAKQVGTEAFF
. TRBJ2-6 TRBV7-2 . TGTGCCAGCAGCCCAATGGCTAGGGGTATCTCTGGGGCCAACGTCCTGACTTTC CASSPMARGISGANVLTF
. TRBJ1-1 TRBV18 . TGTGCCAGCTCACCCCGACTGGACAAGGGGGAACGAGGCCCTGAAGCTTTCTTT CASSPRLDKGERGPEAFF
. TRBJ2-1 TRBV7-6 . TGTGCCAGCAGCTCCGAGTACGGAGGGAATGAGCAGTTCTTC CASSSEYGGNEQFF
. TRBJ2-7 TRBV19 . TGTGCCAGTAGGTTGACAGCCCTCTCCTACGAGCAGTACTTC CASRLTALSYEQYF
few TRBJ1-4 TRBV18 TRBD1 TGTGCCAGCTCACCCACCCCGACAGGGAAGAATGAAAAACTGTTTTTT CASSPTPTGKNEKLFF
. TRBJ1-3 TRBV7-9 . TGTGCCAGCAGCTCGCGGGACCGCCGCGGAAACACCATATATTTT CASSSRDRRGNTIYF
. TRBJ1-2 TRBV5-6 TRBD1 TGTGCCAGCAGTTTGGACAGGGGTAACTATGGCTACACCTTC CASSLDRGNYGYTF
. TRBJ1-2 TRBV6-5 TRBD1 TGTGCCAGCACCTTACAGGGGGAGGGCTATGGCTACACCTTC CASTLQGEGYGYTF
. TRBJ2-7 TRBV7-3 TRBD1 TGTGCCAGCAGCATCGGGACAGGGGACTACTACGAGCAGTACTTC CASSIGTGDYYEQYF
. TRBJ1-2 TRBV27 TRBD1 TGTGCCAGCAGGGACAGGGTCTATGGCTACACCTTC CASRDRVYGYTF
. TRBJ2-5 TRBV7-6 . TGTGCCAGCAGCCGCGAGGAGACCCAGTACTTC CASSREETQYF
. TRBJ2-7 TRBV2 . TGTGCCAGCGGCCGGGTGGGGGCTCTTTCCTACGAGCAGTACTTC CASGRVGALSYEQYF
. TRBJ1-1 TRBV30 . TGTGCCTGGAGAGAACAGGGTTACACTGAAGCTTTCTTT CAWREQGYTEAFF
. TRBJ1-1 TRBV27 . TGTGCCAGCAGACAGACAGTCAGTGGTAACACTGAAGCTTTCTTT CASRQTVSGNTEAFF
. TRBJ1-1 TRBV7-9 TRBD1 TGTGCCAGCAGCCCAGACAGGGGTTTCTTGAACACTGAAGCTTTCTTT CASSPDRGFLNTEAFF
. TRBJ1-5 TRBV19 TRBD1 TGTGCCACAAGACAGGGGGCTTTGAATCAGCCCCAGCATTTT CATRQGALNQPQHF
. TRBJ1-3 TRBV18 . TGTGCCAGCTCACGACAGAGCTCTGGAAACACCATATATTTT CASSRQSSGNTIYF
. TRBJ2-7 TRBV5-6 TRBD2 TGTGCCAGCAGTAGCGGGAGATTGCGGGAGCAGTACTTC CASSSGRLREQYF
. TRBJ1-5 TRBV9 . TGTGCCAGCAGCGTAGAGGGACACAGCAATCAGCCCCAGCATTTT CASSVEGHSNQPQHF
. TRBJ2-6 TRBV24-1 . TGTGCCACCAGTGACCCTAGGACAGTTGGCAACGTCCTGACTTTC CATSDPRTVGNVLTF
. TRBJ1-5 TRBV19 . TGTGCCAGTAGTATACCCTATAGCAATCAGCCCCAGCATTTT CASSIPYSNQPQHF
once TRBJ1-2 TRBV7-2 TRBD1 TGTGCCAGCAGCTTTACAGGGGCTAACTATGGCTACACCTTC CASSFTGANYGYTF
. TRBJ1-2 TRBV19 TRBD1 TGTGCCAGTAGTATGGAAATACAAGACAGGGTTTACTATGGCTACACCTTC CASSMEIQDRVYYGYTF
. TRBJ2-1 TRBV6-5 . TGTGCCAGCAGTTACCGGAGTTACAATGAGCAGTTCTTC CASSYRSYNEQFF
. TRBJ2-7 TRBV29-1 TRBD1 TGCAGCGTTCGACAGGGGTGGTACGAGCAGTACTTC CSVRQGWYEQYF
once TRBJ1-2 TRBV5-1 TRBD1 TGCGCCAGCTCTACAGGGGGCGCGTCGGGCGGCTACACCTTC CASSTGGASGGYTF
. TRBJ2-7 TRBV20-1 . TGCAGTGCTAGTTTGGATGAGCGGTTAACCTCCTACGAGCAGTACTTC CSASLDERLTSYEQYF
. TRBJ1-2 TRBV6-4 . TGTGCCAGCAGTGACTCGTCGGCGGCCGGCTACACCTTC CASSDSSAAGYTF
. TRBJ2-1 TRBV6-2/TRBV6-3 TRBD2 TGTGCCAGCAGTGGGGACCGATTTGGCGGGAGCTACTCCTACAATGAGCAGTTCTTC CASSGDRFGGSYSYNEQFF
. TRBJ1-5 TRBV7-9 TRBD1 TGTGCCAGCAGCGCCGGACAGGGCCACCAGCCCCAGCATTTT CASSAGQGHQPQHF
. TRBJ2-7 TRBV2 . TGTGCCAGCAGTGAGCTGCCTATCTACGAGCAGTACTTC CASSELPIYEQYF
. TRBJ1-2 TRBV30 TRBD1 TGTGCCTGGAGTGTTGGGGGACAGGGGAGCTATGGCTACACCTTC CAWSVGGQGSYGYTF
. TRBJ1-2 TRBV5-1 . TGCGCCAGCAGCTTGGCCGCATCGGACAGCACCTACACCTTC CASSLAASDSTYTF
. TRBJ1-2 TRBV5-5 TRBD1 TGTGCCAGCAGCTTGGGGCTTCTGGGACAGGACTATGGCTACACCTTC CASSLGLLGQDYGYTF
few TRBJ2-7 TRBV2 TRBD1 TGTGCCACCAAGCCCATAGGGACAGGGGGATATGAGCAGTACTTC CATKPIGTGGYEQYF
. TRBJ2-2 TRBV11-3 TRBD1 TGTGCCAGCAGCACGGGGACAGGACACGGGGAGCTGTTTTTT CASSTGTGHGELFF
. TRBJ1-3 TRBV19 . TGTGCCAGTAGTATCGGCTCCGACACTGGAAACACCATATATTTT CASSIGSDTGNTIYF
. TRBJ2-1 TRBV10-1 TRBD2 TGCGCCAGCAGTGAGCGGACTAGCGGGATACAAAATATGGAGCAGTTCTTC CASSERTSGIQNMEQFF
. TRBJ1-1 TRBV5-1 . TGCGCCAGCAGCTTGGCAGGATCGTCCCAGAACACTGAAGCTTTCTTT CASSLAGSSQNTEAFF
. TRBJ2-1 TRBV20-1 . TGCAGTGGTATTTCTGTTATTGAGCAGTTCTTC CSGISVIEQFF